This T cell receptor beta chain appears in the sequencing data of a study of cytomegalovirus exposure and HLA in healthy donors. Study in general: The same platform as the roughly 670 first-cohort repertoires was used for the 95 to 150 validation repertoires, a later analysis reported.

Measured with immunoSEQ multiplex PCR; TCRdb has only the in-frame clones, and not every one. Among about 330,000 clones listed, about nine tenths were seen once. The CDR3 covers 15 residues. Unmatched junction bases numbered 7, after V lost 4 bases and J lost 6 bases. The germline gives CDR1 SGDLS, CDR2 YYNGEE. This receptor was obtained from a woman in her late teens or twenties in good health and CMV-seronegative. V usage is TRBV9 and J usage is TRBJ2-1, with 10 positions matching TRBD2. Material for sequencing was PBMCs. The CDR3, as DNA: TGTGCCAGCAGCCTCACTAGCGGGATGTTCAATGAGCAGTTCTTC. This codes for CASSLTSGMFNEQFF. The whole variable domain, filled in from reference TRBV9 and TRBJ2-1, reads DSGVTQTPKHLITATGQRVTLRCSPRSGDLSVYWYQQSLDQGLQFLIQYYNGEERAKGNILERFSAQQFPDLHSELNLSSLELGDSALYFCASSLTSGMFNEQFFGPGTRLTVL.